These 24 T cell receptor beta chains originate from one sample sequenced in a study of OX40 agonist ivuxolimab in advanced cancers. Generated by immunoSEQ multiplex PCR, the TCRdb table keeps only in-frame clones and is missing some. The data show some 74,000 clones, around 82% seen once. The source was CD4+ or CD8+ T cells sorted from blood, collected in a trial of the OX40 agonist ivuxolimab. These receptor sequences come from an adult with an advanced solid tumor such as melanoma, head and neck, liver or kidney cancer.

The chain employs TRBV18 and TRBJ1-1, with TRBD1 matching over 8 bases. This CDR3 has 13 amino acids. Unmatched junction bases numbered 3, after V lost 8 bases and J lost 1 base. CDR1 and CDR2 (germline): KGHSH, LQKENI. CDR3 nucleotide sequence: TGTGCCAGCCAGGGACAGGCGAACACTGAAGCTTTCTTT. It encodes CASQGQANTEAFF.

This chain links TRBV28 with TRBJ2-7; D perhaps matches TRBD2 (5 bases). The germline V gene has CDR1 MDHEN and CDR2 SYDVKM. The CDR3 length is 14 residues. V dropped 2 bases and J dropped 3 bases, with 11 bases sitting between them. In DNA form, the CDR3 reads TGTGCCAGCAGTTTAGAGGGCGGCTACTACGAGCAGTACTTC. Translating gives CASSLEGGYYEQYF.

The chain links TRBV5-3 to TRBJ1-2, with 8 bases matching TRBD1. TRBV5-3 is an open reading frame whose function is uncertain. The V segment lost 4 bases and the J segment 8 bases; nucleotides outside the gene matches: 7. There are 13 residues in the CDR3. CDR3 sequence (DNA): TGTGCCAGAAGCCCTCAGGGGGCGCCCGGCTACACCTTC. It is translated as CARSPQGAPGYTF.

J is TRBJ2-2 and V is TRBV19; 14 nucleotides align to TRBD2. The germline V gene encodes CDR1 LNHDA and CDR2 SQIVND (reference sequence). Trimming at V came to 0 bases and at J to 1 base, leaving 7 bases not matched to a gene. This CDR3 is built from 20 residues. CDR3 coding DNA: TGTGCCAGTAGTATAGACCGCCCGGGACTAGCGGGAGTGAACACCGGGGAGCTGTTTTTT. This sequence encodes CASSIDRPGLAGVNTGELFF.

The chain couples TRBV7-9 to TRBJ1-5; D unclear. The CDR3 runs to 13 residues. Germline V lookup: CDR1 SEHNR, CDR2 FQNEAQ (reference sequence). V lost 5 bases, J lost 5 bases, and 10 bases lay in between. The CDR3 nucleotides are TGTGCCAGCAGCCCTACAGCGTATCAGCCCCAGCATTTT. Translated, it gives CASSPTAYQPQHF.

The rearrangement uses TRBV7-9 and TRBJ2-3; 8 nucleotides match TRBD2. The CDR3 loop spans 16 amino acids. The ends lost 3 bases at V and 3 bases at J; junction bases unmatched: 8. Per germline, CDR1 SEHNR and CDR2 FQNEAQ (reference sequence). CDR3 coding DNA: TGTGCCAGCAGCTTCGGGACTAGACTGGGGACAGATACGCAGTATTTT. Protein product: CASSFGTRLGTDTQYF.

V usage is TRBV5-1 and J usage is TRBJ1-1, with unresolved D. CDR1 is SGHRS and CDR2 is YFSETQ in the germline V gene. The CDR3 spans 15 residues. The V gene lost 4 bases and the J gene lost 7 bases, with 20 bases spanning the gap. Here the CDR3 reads CASSPGGFSGGEAFF. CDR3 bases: TGCGCCAGCAGCCCCGGAGGATTTTCCGGCGGTGAAGCTTTCTTT.

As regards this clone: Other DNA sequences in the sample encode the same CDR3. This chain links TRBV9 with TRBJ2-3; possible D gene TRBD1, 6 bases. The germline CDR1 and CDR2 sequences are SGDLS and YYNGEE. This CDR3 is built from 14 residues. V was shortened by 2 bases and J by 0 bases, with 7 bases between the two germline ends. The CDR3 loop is CASSVDSSTDTQYF. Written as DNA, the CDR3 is TGTGCCAGCAGCGTGGACAGTAGCACAGATACGCAGTATTTT. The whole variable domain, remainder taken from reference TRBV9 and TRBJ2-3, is DSGVTQTPKHLITATGQRVTLRCSPRSGDLSVYWYQQSLDQGLQFLIQYYNGEERAKGNILERFSAQQFPDLHSELNLSSLELGDSALYFCASSVDSSTDTQYFGPGTRLTVL.

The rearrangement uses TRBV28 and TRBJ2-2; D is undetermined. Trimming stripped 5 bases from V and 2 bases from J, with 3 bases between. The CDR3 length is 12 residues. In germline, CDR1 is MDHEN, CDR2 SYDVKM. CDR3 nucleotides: TGTGCCAGCAGTCGTAACACCGGGGAGCTGTTTTTT. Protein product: CASSRNTGELFF. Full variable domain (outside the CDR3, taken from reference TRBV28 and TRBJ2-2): DVKVTQSSRYLVKRTGEKVFLECVQDMDHENMFWYRQDPGLGLRLIYFSYDVKMKEKGDIPEGYSVSREKKERFSLILESASTNQTSMYLCASSRNTGELFFGEGSRLTVL.

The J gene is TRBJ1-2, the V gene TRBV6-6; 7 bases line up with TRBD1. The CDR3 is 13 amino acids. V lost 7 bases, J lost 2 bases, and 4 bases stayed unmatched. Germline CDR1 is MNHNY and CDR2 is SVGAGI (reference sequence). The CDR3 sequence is CASNPGQNYGYTF. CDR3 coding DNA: TGTGCCAGCAACCCGGGACAGAACTATGGCTACACCTTC.

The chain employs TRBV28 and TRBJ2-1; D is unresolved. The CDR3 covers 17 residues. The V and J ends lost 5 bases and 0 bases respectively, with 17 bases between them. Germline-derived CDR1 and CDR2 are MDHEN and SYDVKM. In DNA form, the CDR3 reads TGTGCCAGCAGTCGGAGCGAGTTCTTAACCTCCTACAATGAGCAGTTCTTC. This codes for CASSRSEFLTSYNEQFF.

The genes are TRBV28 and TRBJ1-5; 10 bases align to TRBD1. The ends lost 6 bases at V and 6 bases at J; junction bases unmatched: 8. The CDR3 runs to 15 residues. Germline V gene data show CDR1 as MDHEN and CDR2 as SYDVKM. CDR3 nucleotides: TGTGCCAGCAGCAGGGACAGGGGAGGAGGTCAGCCCCAGCATTTT. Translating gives CASSRDRGGGQPQHF.

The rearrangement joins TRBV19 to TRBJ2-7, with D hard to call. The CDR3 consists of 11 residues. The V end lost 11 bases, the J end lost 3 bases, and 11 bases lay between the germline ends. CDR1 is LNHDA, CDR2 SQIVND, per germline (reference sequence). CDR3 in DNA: TGTGCCGTCTTAGTAGTCTACGAGCAGTACTTC. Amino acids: CAVLVVYEQYF.

CDR3 protein: CASSLAETDYEQYF. The CDR3 bases are TGTGCCAGCAGCTTAGCTGAGACTGACTACGAGCAGTACTTC. V gene TRBV7-8 combines with J gene TRBJ2-7, with D unclear. The CDR3 length is 14 residues. The V gene lost 0 bases and the J gene lost 3 bases, with 9 bases spanning the gap. The germline V gene encodes CDR1 SGHVS and CDR2 FQNEAQ.

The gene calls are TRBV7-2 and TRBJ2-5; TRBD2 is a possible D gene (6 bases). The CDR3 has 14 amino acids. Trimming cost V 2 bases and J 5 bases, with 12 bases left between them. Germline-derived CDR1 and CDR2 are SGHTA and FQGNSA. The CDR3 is CASSLSSVLETQYF. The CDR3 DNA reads TGTGCCAGCAGCTTATCTAGCGTATTGGAGACCCAGTACTTC.

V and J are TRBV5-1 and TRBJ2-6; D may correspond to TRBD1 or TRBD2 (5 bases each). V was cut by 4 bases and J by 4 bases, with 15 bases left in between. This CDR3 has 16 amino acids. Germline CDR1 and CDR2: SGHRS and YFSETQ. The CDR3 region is CASSLPGLTGANVLTF. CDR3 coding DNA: TGCGCCAGCAGCCTACCGGGGCTTACCGGGGCCAACGTCCTGACTTTC. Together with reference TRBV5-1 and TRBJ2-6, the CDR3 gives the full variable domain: KAGVTQTPRYLIKTRGQQVTLSCSPISGHRSVSWYQQTPGQGLQFLFEYFSETQRNKGNFPGRFSGRQFSNSRSEMNVSTLELGDSALYLCASSLPGLTGANVLTFGAGSRLTVL.

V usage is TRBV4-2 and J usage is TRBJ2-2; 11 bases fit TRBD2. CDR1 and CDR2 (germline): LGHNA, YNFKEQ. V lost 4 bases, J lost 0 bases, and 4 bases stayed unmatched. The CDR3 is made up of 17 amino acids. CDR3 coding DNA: TGTGCCAGCAGCCCAGGACTAGCGGGTCCGAACACCGGGGAGCTGTTTTTT. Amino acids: CASSPGLAGPNTGELFF.

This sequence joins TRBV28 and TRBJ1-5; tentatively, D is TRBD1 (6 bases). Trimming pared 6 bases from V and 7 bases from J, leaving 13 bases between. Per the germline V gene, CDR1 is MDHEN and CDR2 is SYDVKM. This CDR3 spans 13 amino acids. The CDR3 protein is CASRWGAGQPQHF. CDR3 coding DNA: TGTGCCAGCAGATGGGGGGCGGGCCAGCCCCAGCATTTT.

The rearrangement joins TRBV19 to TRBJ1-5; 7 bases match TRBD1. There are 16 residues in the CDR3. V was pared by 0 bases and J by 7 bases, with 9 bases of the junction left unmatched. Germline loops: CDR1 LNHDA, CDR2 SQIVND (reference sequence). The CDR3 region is CASSIDRAGGRQPQHF. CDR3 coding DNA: TGTGCCAGTAGTATAGATCGGGCAGGGGGTAGACAGCCCCAGCATTTT.

The CDR3 sequence: CASSLGSVAGDAAEQFF. The CDR3 bases are TGTGCCAGCAGCTTAGGGTCGGTAGCGGGAGATGCGGCTGAGCAGTTCTTC. The rearrangement uses TRBV7-6 and TRBJ2-1; 9 nucleotides match TRBD2. The trim removed 1 base at V and 9 bases at J, leaving 13 bases unmatched. This CDR3 region has 17 residues. CDR1 and CDR2 from the germline V gene are SGHVS and FNYEAQ.

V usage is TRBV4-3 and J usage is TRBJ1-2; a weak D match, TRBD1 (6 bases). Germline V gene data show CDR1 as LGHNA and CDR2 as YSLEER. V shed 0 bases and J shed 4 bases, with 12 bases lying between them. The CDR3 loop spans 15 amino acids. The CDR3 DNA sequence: TGCGCCAGCAGCCAAGATCTCTGGACAGTCTATGGCTACACCTTC. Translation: CASSQDLWTVYGYTF.

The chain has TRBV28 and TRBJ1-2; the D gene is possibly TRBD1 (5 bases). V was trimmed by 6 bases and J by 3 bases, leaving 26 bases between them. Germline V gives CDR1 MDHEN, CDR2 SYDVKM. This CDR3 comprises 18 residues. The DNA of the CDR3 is TGTGCCAGCAGCAATAATTGGGACGGCCCGAGAGGGGACTATGGCTACACCTTC. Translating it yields CASSNNWDGPRGDYGYTF.

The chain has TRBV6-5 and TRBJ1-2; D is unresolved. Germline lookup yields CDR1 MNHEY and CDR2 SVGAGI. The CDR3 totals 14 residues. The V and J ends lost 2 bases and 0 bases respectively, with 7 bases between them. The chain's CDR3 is CASSYGSTNYGYTF. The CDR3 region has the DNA TGTGCCAGCAGTTACGGGAGCACTAACTATGGCTACACCTTC.

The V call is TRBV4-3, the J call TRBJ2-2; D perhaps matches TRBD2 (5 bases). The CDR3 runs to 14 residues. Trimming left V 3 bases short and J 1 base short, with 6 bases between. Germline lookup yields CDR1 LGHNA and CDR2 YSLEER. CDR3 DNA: TGCGCCAGCAGCCATGGACTGAACACCGGGGAGCTGTTTTTT. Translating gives CASSHGLNTGELFF.